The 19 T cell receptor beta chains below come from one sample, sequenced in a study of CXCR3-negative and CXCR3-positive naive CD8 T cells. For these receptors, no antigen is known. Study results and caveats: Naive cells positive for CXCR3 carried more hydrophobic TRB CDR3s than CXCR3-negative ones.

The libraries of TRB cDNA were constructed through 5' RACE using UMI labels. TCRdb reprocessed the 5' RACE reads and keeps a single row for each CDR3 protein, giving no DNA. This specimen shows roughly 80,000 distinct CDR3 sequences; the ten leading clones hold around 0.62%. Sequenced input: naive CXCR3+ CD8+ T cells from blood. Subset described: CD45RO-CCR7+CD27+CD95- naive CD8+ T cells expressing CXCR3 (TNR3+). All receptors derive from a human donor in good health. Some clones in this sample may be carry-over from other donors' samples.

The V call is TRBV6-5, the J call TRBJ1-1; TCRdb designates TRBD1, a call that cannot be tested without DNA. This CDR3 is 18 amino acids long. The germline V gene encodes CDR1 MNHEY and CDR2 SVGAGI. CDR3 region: CASRLRDRDLVGKTEAFF.

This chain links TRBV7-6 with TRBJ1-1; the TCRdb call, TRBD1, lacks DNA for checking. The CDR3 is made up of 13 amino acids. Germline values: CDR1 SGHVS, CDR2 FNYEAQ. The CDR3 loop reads CASSSGGALEAFF.

The CDR3 spells CASSFRDRVGEQYF. The rearrangement uses TRBV27 and TRBJ2-7; the D call from TCRdb, TRBD1, cannot be confirmed without DNA. This CDR3 is 14 amino acids long. Germline V gives CDR1 MNHEY, CDR2 SMNVEV (reference sequence).

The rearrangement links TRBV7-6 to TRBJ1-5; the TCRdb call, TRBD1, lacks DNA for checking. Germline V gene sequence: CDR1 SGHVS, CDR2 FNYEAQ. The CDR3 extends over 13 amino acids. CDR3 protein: CASSLVGDKPQHF.

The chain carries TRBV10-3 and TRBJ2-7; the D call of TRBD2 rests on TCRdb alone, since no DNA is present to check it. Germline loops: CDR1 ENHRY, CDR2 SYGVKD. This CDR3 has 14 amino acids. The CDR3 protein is CAISESGLDGEQYF.

The CDR3 loop is CASSSAIGLNTGELFF. V gene TRBV7-2 combines with J gene TRBJ2-2; TCRdb names TRBD2, which stays unverified in the absence of DNA. The CDR3 loop spans 16 amino acids. Germline V gives CDR1 SGHTA, CDR2 FQGNSA.

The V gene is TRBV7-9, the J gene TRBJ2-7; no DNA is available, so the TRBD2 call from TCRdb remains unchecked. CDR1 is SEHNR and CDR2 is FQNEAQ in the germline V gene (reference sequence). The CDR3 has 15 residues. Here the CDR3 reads CASSLVEGTDYEQYF.

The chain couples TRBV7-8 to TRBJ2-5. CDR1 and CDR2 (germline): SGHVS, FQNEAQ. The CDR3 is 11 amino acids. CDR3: CASSTWETQYF.

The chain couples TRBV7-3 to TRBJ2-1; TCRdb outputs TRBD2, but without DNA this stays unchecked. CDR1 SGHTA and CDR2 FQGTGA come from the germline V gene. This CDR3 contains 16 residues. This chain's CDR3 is CASSFNPASTSREQFF.

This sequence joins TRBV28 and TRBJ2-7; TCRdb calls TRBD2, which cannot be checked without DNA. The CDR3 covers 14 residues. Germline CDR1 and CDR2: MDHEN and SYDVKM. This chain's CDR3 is CASSAEEGEDEQYF.

The CDR3 is CSAGSVEGAWYEQYF. This sequence joins TRBV29-1 and TRBJ2-7; TCRdb's D call, TRBD1, is unchecked because there is no DNA. Germline V lookup: CDR1 SQVTM, CDR2 ANQGSEA. This CDR3 is 15 amino acids long.

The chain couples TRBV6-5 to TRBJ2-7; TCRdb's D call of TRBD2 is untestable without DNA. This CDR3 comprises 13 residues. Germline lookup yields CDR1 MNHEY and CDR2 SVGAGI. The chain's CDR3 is CASSYSAEYEQYF.

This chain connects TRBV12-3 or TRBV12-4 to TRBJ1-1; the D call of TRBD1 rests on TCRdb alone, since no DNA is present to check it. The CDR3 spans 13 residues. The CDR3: CASSFSGSHEAFF.

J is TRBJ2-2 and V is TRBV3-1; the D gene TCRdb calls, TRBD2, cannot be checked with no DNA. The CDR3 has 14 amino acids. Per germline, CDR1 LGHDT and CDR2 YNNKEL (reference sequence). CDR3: CASSPSGGAGELFF. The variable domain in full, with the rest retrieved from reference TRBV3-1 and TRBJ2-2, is DTAVSQTPKYLVTQMGNDKSIKCEQNLGHDTMYWYKQDSKKFLKIMFSYNNKELIINETVPNRFSPKSPDKAHLNLHINSLELGDSAVYFCASSPSGGAGELFFGEGSRLTVL.

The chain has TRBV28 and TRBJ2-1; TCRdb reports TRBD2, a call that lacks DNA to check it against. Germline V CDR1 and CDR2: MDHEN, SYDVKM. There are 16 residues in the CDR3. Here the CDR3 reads CASSLSAGGIYNEQFF.

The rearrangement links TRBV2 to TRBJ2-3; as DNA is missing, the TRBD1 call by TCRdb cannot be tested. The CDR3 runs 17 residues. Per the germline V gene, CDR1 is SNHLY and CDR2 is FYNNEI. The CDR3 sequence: CASSASRDTDSWGTQYF.

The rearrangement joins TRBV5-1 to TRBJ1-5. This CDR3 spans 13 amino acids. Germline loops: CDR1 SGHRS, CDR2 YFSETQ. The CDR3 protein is CASSIDLLGPQHF.

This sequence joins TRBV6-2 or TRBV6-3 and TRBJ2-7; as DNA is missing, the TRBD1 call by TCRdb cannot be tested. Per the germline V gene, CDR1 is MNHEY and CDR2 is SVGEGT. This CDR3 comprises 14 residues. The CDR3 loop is CASSSGQVTYEQYF.

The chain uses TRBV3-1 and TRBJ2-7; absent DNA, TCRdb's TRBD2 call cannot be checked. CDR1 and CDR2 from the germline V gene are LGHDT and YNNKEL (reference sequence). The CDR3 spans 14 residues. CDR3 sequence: CASSYGLADYEQYF.